This TCR beta chain is drawn from a study of cytomegalovirus exposure and HLA in healthy donors (dated 2017 in TCRdb). In the study overall: According to an earlier analysis of a few hundred of the donors, 150 million to 200 million T cells yielded some 120 million unique TCR beta sequences and around 300 Gb of sequence data. An early release that covered 640 HLA-typed donors contained approximately 300 gigabases of sequencing data and about 93 million unique TCR sequences. Of the 300 to 500 genotyped donors, more than 75% were placed in the genetic ancestry cluster associated with self-reported Caucasian donors. The study was designed to test whether signatures of past pathogen exposure could be identified by cataloging public T cell receptors. The study profiled the T cell repertoires of approximately 700 subjects by immunosequencing and related them to cytomegalovirus serostatus. In addition to the first cohort of around 670 subjects, a separate validation cohort of 120 different subjects was used. To predict cytomegalovirus infection status, the study brought together high-throughput TCR immunosequencing, statistical association of individual TCRs with disease status, and machine learning. To study patterns of TCR occurrence, a later analysis re-analyzed previously published TCR beta repertoires from just over 650 donors and added high-resolution HLA genotyping. In the later analysis, no new phenotypic data were used to find candidate immune exposures; instead, reliance was placed on TCR beta sequences and their occurrence across donors. An earlier analysis of 587 of the donors used high-throughput TCR beta sequencing to judge whether each TCR beta V gene segment behaved as functional or pseudogenic. Donor age, sex, ethnicity and CMV serostatus were compiled together with the repertoire data. A later genetic analysis used genome-wide SNP genotypes for about 55% of the 666 donors, treating that subset as a discovery cohort. Every discovery cohort repertoire had been produced on one sequencing platform. HLA typing included class I and class II loci at four-digit resolution. Typing coverage varied by locus: about 620-630 donors for A, B, C, DRB1 and DQB1; more than 500 for DQA1; approximately 570 for DPA1; roughly 450 for DPB1. Roughly five DR-DQ haplotypes were treated as single units for association and clustering because of strong linkage in the cohort. Among 398 genotyped donors of the cohort, an average of about 240,000 unique TCR beta nucleotide sequences were sequenced per donor, 15% to 20% of them non-productive.

The library was made by the immunoSEQ multiplex PCR assay. A mixture of 60 forward primers for TCR Vbeta segments and 13 reverse primers for TCR Jbeta segments was used in the multiplex PCR. A multiplex PCR assay on genomic DNA amplified the CDR3 region of rearranged TCR beta genes. Amplified TCR beta libraries were sequenced as 87-base-pair reads on the Illumina HiSeq System. The paper's processing steps were these. A later analysis tallied around 87 million unique TCR beta chains across the 666 repertoires, and some 10 million of those chains were shared by two or more donors. To remove PCR and sequencing errors, raw reads were error-corrected and collapsed into unique sequences using a nearest-neighbor algorithm that merged closely related sequences. CDR3 sequences were aligned to IMGT reference sequences to assign V, D and J gene segments. For a sequence to be retained, at least a six-nucleotide match to both a V gene segment and a J gene segment was required. A rearrangement was called productive if the CDR3 had no stop codons and remained in frame with V and J, and every other rearrangement was called non-productive. CDR3 was defined by IMGT convention, running from the second conserved V-encoded cysteine to the conserved J-encoded phenylalanine. Sequences without an unambiguous match to a single V gene segment were excluded from the earlier analysis of about 600 of the donors. In an earlier analysis of approximately 610 of the donors, V segments were called functional above 56.7% productive rearrangements and were called segregating when the between-donor standard deviation exceeded 5%. A statistical classification framework was built to diagnose cytomegalovirus status from the catalog of TCR beta chain sequences. A later analysis assigned V and J genes by comparing TCR nucleotide sequences with IMGT/GENE-DB human TR gene sequences. In a later analysis, CDR3 sequences and most-parsimonious VDJ recombination scenarios were assigned using the TCRdist pipeline. In a later analysis, every TCR beta chain was defined by the combination of its CDR3 amino acid sequence and its V-gene family, and reads without a unique V-gene family were dropped. A later analysis removed 500 to 600 highly shared, low-generation-probability nucleotide sequences to deal with suspected cross-contamination and a sequencing artifact. For each public chain, a later analysis derived a clonal expansion index from normalized ranks of inferred template counts within each repertoire. A later analysis computed generation probabilities with a VDJ recombination model fitted to out-of-frame rearrangements, and checked the results against IGoR. In a later analysis, hypergeometric tests were used to score TCR-TCR, TCR-HLA and TCR-CMV co-occurrence, with a repertoire-size bias correction applied to TCR pairs. False discovery rates were estimated in a later analysis by permuting HLA or CMV assignments 20 times. In a later analysis, co-occurring TCRs were grouped with DBSCAN, and TCRdist sequence similarity was added when clustering was performed within HLA-allele-positive subsets. Repertoires with fewer than 30,000 or more than 120,000 public chains, plus five repertoires with anomalous nucleotide sharing, were excluded from co-occurrence clustering. TCRdb re-hosts the immuneACCESS table, in-frame sequences only. Its copies lack some clones; in the studies checked, an unresolved V gene accounts for under half of them, and the cause for the rest is not known. V and J calls and clone size are as listed in that table; D and trimming were resolved from the DNA. This sample's table lists about 160,000 clones. The ten largest clones represent around 1.6% of the sample.

Study-wide findings and limitations: Several of the top co-occurrence clusters appeared to be linked to parvovirus B19, influenza, CMV and Epstein-Barr virus, according to a later analysis. When HLA alleles, especially DR and DQ, strongly co-occurred, TCR associations were difficult to assign to individual alleles. Compared with the 666-donor mean, donors in an Asian-associated ancestry cluster had fewer N-insertions in productive TCRs, according to a later genetic analysis. Linkage disequilibrium might explain the correlated functional status among segregating V segments, but an unknown experimental factor could not be excluded. A later analysis found that most CMV-associated TCR beta chains appeared HLA-restricted, with HLA associations seemingly driven largely by CMV exposure. An association between a missense DCLRE1C variant and V-gene and J-gene trimming of TCR beta chains was found in a later genetic analysis and replicated in an independent cohort. Most TCR sequences were seen in very few donors, while some public TCRs were found in many individuals. The authors suggested that the approach could potentially be generalized to other disease states and immunological phenotypes. A further reported finding was that TCR beta sequences accurately predicted the HLA-A and HLA-B alleles for most subjects in the first cohort. Only TCR beta chains were sequenced in this cohort, and the absence of alpha or paired-chain data limited detectable features. Because counts were too low, seventeen rarely observed V segments, including chromosome 9 orphons, were excluded from the earlier analysis of about 500 of the donors. In an earlier analysis of roughly 560 of the donors, most TCR beta V segments were observed in productive rearrangements about 87% or about 30% of the time, broadly matching IMGT annotations. At a false discovery rate of 0.05, a later analysis linked approximately 18,000 TCR beta sequences to specific HLA alleles. The classifier was reported to diagnose cytomegalovirus status with high specificity and sensitivity in both the original cohort and the validation cohort. A cluster of highly shared sequence variants was judged likely to be a technical artifact of the sequencing pipeline. The only immune exposure information available for the cohort was CMV serostatus. Three of the identified cytomegalovirus-associated TCR beta chains were confirmed in vitro to be specific for cytomegalovirus antigens. A total of fewer than 200 TCR beta chains were listed by the study as associated with cytomegalovirus. Roughly uniform sequencing depth across donors was assumed in presence/absence analyses, although this assumption may not hold. In a later analysis, the rate of TCR association differed among HLA loci, with DRB1 alleles having the most associated TCRs and HLA-C alleles having the fewest. In a later analysis, HLA-associated TCR beta chains showed more clonal expansion and lower generation probabilities than non-associated chains that were equally common. Because HLA typing was unavailable for some donors at each locus, only the typed subset was used in association tests. The 87-base-pair reads could not distinguish some IMGT-functional V segments, including TRBV6-2 and TRBV6-3, so those segments were excluded.

The germline V gene provides CDR1 SGHRS and CDR2 YFSETQ. From cysteine to phenylalanine, the CDR3 is 15 amino acids long. Only the CDR3 portion is preserved as DNA: 45 bases, with reading frame beginning at the first base. V is shortened by 0 bases, J by 8 bases, and the region joining them spans 12 bases. A note on this clone: Its antigen is currently not known.

The cohort was made up of several hundred healthy bone marrow donors. At the time of sampling, every cohort member was nominally healthy, though immune exposures that went unrecorded were likely present. The donor tested CMV seronegative and was one of the 352 seronegative cohort members. Every donor gave a peripheral blood sample, and the peripheral blood mononuclear cells from that sample were used for TCR beta sequencing. The Qiagen DNeasy Blood Extraction Kit was used to extract genomic DNA from the blood cell samples. Sequencing input: PBMCs. This chain is built from TRBV5-1 and TRBJ1-6, with TRBD1 perhaps the D gene, on 6 matching bases. The source is a woman aged 45-65 years in good health and CMV-seronegative. The nucleotide sequence reads as follows: TGCGCCAGCAGCTTGGGGGGGCTAGAGCATTCACCCCTCCACTTT. It is translated as CASSLGGLEHSPLHF.